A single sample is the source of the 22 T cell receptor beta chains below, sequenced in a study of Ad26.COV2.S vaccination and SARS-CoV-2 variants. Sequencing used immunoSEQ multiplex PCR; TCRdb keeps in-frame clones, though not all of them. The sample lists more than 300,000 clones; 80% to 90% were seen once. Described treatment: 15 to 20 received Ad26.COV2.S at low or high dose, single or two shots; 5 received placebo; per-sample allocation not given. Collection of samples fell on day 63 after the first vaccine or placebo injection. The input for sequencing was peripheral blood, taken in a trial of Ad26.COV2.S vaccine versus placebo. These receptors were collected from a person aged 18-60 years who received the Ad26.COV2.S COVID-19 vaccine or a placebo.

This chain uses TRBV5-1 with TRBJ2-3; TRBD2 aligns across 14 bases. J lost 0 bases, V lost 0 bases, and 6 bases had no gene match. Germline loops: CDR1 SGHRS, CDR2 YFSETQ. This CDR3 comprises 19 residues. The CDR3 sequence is CASSLVFGLAGGSTDTQYF. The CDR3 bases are TGCGCCAGCAGCTTGGTATTCGGACTAGCGGGGGGAAGCACAGATACGCAGTATTTT. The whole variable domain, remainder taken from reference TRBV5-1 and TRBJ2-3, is KAGVTQTPRYLIKTRGQQVTLSCSPISGHRSVSWYQQTPGQGLQFLFEYFSETQRNKGNFPGRFSGRQFSNSRSEMNVSTLELGDSALYLCASSLVFGLAGGSTDTQYFGPGTRLTVL.

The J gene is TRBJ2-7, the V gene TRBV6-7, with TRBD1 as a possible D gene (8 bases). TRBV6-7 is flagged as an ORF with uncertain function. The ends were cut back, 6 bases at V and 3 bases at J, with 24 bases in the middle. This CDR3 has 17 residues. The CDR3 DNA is TGTGCCAGCAGGGGGTCCCCGACAGGGGAGGGTAGCTACGAGCAGTACTTC. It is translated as CASRGSPTGEGSYEQYF.

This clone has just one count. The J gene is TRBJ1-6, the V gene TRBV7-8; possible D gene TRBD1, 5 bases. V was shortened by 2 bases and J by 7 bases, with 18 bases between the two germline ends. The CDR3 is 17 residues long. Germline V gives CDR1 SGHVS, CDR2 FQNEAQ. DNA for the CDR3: TGTGCCAGCAGCTTAAATCCCGGGGGGGGGAGGAATTCACCCCTCCACTTT. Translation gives CASSLNPGGGRNSPLHF.

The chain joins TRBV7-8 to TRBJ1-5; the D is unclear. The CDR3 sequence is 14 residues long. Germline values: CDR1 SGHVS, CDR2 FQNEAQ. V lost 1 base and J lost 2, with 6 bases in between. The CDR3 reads CASSLEVGNQPQHF. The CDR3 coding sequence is TGTGCCAGCAGCTTAGAGGTCGGCAATCAGCCCCAGCATTTT.

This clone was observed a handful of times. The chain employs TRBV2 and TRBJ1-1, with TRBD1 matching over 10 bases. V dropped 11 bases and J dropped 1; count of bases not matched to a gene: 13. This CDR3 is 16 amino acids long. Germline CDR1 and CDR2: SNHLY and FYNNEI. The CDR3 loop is CAGRGQGWRENTEAFF. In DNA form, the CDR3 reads TGTGCCGGCCGGGGACAGGGGTGGCGTGAGAACACTGAAGCTTTCTTT.

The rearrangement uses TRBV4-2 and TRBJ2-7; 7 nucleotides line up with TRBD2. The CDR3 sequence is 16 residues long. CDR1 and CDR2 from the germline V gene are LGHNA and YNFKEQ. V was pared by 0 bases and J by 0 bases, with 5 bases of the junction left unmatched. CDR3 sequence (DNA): TGTGCCAGCAGCCAAGAAATAGCGGGTAGCTCCTACGAGCAGTACTTC. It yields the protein CASSQEIAGSSYEQYF.

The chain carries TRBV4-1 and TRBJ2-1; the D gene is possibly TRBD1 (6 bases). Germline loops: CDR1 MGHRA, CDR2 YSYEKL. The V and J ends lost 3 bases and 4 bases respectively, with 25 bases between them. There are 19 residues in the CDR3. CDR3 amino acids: CASSHPGTSKGQGYNEQFF. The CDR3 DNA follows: TGCGCCAGCAGCCATCCCGGGACAAGCAAGGGGCAGGGTTACAATGAGCAGTTCTTC.

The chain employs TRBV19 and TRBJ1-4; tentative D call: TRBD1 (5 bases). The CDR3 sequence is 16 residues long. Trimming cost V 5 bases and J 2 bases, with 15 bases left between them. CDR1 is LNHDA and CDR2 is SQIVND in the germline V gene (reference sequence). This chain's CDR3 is CASSPGTFLTNEKLFF. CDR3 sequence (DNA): TGTGCCAGTAGTCCCGGGACTTTCCTGACTAATGAAAAACTGTTTTTT.

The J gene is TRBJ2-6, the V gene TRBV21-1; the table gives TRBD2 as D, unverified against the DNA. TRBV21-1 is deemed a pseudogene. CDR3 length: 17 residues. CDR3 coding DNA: TGTGCCAGCAGCAAATTTGCGGGCCGTCCGGGGGCCAACGTCCTGACTTTC. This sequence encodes CASSKFAGRPGANVLTF.

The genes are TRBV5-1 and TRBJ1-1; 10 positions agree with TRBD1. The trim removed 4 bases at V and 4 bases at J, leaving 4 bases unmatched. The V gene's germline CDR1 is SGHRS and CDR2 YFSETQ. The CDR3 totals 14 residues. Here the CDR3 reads CASSRTGGVTEAFF. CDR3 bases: TGCGCCAGCAGCCGGACAGGGGGAGTCACTGAAGCTTTCTTT.

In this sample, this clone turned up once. CDR3 bases: TGTGCCTGGAAGGCGAGGGACAGGAACATTCAGTACTTC. Translated: CAWKARDRNIQYF. The chain has TRBV30 and TRBJ2-4, with TRBD1 matching 8 bases. The V segment lost 4 bases and the J segment 7 bases; nucleotides outside the gene matches: 6. The CDR3 is 13 residues long. Germline CDR1 GTSNPN, CDR2 SVGIG (reference sequence).

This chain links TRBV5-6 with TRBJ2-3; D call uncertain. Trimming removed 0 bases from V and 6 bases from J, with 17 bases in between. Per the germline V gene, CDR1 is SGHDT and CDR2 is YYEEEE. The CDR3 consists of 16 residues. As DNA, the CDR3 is TGTGCCAGCAGCTTGGGGGCAGGAAAGAATAAGGATACGCAGTATTTT. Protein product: CASSLGAGKNKDTQYF.

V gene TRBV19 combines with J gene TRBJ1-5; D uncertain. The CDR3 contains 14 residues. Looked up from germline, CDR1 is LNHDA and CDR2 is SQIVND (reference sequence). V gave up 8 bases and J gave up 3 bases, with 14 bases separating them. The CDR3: CASVPDGINQPQHF. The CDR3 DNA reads TGTGCCAGTGTCCCGGACGGAATCAATCAGCCCCAGCATTTT.

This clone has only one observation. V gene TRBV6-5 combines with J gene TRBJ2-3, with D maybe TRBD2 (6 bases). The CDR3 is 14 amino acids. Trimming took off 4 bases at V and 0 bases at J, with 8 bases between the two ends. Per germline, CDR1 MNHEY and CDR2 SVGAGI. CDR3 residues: CASSWDSSTDTQYF. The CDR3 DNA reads TGTGCCAGCAGTTGGGACTCCAGCACAGATACGCAGTATTTT.

The CDR3 DNA is TGCGCCAGCAGCCAAGGGAGGGGAGGGGCTTACGAGCAGTACTTC. Translation: CASSQGRGGAYEQYF. The chain joins TRBV4-3 to TRBJ2-7; 7 positions agree with TRBD2. The CDR3 runs 15 residues. CDR1 and CDR2 (germline): LGHNA, YSLEER. V was clipped by 1 base and J by 4 bases; unmatched bases: 7.

The CDR3 region has the DNA TGTGCCACCAGTCCAGGGGTCGGCAAAAACATTCAGTACTTC. Protein product: CATSPGVGKNIQYF. The chain employs TRBV24-1 and TRBJ2-4, with D possibly TRBD1 on 6 matching bases. The CDR3 is 14 residues long. The V and J ends lost 6 bases and 3 bases respectively, with 11 bases between them. Germline loops: CDR1 KGHDR, CDR2 SFDVKD.

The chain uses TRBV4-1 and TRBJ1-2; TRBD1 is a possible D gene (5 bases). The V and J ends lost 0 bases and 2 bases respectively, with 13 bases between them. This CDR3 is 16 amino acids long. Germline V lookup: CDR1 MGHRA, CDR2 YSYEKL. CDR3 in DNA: TGCGCCAGCAGCCAAGAAGGCGGGACGGAGAACTATGGCTACACCTTC. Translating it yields CASSQEGGTENYGYTF.

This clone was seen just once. The CDR3 loop is CAISETGQTRAYEQYF. For the CDR3, the DNA is TGTGCCATCAGTGAGACGGGGCAGACGAGGGCCTACGAGCAGTACTTC. The gene calls are TRBV10-3 and TRBJ2-7; D might be TRBD1 or TRBD2, each matching 5 bases. The V and J ends lost 2 bases and 2 bases respectively, with 16 bases between them. The CDR3 totals 16 residues. Germline V gene lookup returns CDR1 ENHRY and CDR2 SYGVKD.

The CDR3 region has the DNA TGTGCCAGCAGCTTTACGGGTCTCAGCTCCTACGAGCAGTACTTC. Amino acids: CASSFTGLSSYEQYF. The rearrangement links TRBV7-9 to TRBJ2-7; D is unresolved. The CDR3 has 15 amino acids. Trimming took 3 bases from V and 0 from J, leaving 12 bases between them. CDR1 SEHNR and CDR2 FQNEAQ come from the germline V gene (reference sequence).

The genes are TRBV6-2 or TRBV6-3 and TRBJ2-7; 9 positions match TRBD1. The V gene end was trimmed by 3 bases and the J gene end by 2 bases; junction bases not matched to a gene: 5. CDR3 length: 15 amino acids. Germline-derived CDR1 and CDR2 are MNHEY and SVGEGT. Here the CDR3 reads CASSYWTGEPYEQYF. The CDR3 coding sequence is TGTGCCAGCAGTTATTGGACAGGGGAACCCTACGAGCAGTACTTC.

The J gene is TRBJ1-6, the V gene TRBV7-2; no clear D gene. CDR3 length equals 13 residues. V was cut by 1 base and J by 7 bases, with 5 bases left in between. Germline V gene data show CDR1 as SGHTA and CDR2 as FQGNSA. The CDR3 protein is CASSLDRNSPLHF. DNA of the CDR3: TGTGCCAGCAGCTTAGACAGAAATTCACCCCTCCACTTT.

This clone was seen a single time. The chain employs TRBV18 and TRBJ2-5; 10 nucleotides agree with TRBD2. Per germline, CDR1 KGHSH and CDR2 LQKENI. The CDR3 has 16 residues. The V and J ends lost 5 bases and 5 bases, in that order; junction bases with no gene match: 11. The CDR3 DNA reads TGTGCCAGCTCAACATCGGGACTAGCGATTCGGGAGACCCAGTACTTC. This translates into CASSTSGLAIRETQYF.